The TCR beta chain under discussion was sequenced for a study of spatial heterogeneity in lung cancer. Across the study: After resection, follow-up PBMC samples were sequenced when available, at a median of roughly two years later. Detected sequences consistently included more beta-chain ones than alpha-chain ones. Study-wide results and limits: Whereas they appeared in blood less at follow-up, ubiquitous expanded tumor TCRs appeared there more at resection.

In its sample, this clonotype was seen many times. No antigen is known for it. Each TCR cDNA molecule bore a unique molecular identifier. TCRdb called the 5' RACE reads again in MiXCR, with one record for every CDR3 protein. The profile covers 45,000 to 65,000 distinct CDR3 sequences, with roughly 7.4% appearing a single time and less than 45% taken by the ten largest. The time point: blood at routine non-recurrence follow-up after resection. Material for sequencing was whole RNA from tumor, nontumor lung or frozen PBMC, left unsorted. The sequencing used PBMCs, collected at follow-up. This TCR was sampled from a female donor with early-stage non-small cell lung cancer.

The CDR3, as DNA: TGTGCCAGCAGTTACCCCATAGCGGGGGGGCCAATTTGGGAGCAGTTCTTC. It specifies CASSYPIAGGPIWEQFF. The rearrangement links TRBV6-2 or TRBV6-3 to TRBJ2-1; 11 bases are a match to TRBD2. The CDR3 consists of 17 residues. With 2 bases clipped from V and 10 bases from J, the junction kept 13 bases outside the gene matches. Germline CDR1 is MNHEY and CDR2 is SVGEGT.